Here is one T cell receptor beta chain with its context. The antigen remains unidentified. This sample stems from a study of T cell repertoires in cytomegalovirus infection. TCRdb recomputed calls from the reads with MiXCR, one row per CDR3 protein. The data show about 500,000 distinct CDR3 sequences, roughly a third seen once. Trimming shortened V by 0 bases and J by 3 bases, and 14 bases separated the two germline ends. This CDR3 is 16 amino acids long. CDR1 is MGHRA and CDR2 is YSYEKL in the germline V gene. Sequenced here: cultured PBMCs, sampled from culture after CMV antigen stimulation. The sequence was collected from a human donor in good health (CMV status not recorded). Some clones in this sample may be carry-over from other donors' samples. The chain recombines TRBV4-1 with TRBJ1-2, with D unclear. CDR3 sequence (DNA): TGCGCCAGCAGCCAAGATAGATCCGGGCCTTACTATGGCTACACCTTC. Encoded protein: CASSQDRSGPYYGYTF.